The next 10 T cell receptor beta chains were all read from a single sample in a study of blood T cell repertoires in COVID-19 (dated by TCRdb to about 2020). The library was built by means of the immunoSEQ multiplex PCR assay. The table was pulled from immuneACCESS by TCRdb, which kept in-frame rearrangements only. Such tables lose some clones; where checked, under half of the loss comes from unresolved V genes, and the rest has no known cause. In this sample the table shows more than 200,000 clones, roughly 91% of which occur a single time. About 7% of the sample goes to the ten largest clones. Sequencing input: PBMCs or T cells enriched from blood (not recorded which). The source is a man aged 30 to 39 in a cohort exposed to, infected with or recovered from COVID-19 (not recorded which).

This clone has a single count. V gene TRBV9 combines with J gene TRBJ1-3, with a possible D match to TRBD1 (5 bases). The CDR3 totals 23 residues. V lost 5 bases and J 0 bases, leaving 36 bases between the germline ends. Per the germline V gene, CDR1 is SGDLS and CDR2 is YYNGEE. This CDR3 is CASSEQGRPDSSGGDSSGNTIYF. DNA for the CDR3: TGTGCCAGCAGTGAGCAGGGAAGACCAGACAGCTCTGGTGGCGACAGCTCTGGAAACACCATATATTTT.

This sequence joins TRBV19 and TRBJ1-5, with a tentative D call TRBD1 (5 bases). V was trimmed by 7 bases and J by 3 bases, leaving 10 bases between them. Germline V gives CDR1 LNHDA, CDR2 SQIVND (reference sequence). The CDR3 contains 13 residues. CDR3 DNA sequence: TGTGCCAGTACCGGCAGGGACAATCAGCCCCAGCATTTT. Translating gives CASTGRDNQPQHF.

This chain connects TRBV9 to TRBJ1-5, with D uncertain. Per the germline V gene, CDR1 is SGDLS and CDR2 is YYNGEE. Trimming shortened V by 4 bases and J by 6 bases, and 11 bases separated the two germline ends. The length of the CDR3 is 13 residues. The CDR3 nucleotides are TGTGCCAGCAGCCCCAATTCAGGTCAGCCCCAGCATTTT. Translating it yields CASSPNSGQPQHF.

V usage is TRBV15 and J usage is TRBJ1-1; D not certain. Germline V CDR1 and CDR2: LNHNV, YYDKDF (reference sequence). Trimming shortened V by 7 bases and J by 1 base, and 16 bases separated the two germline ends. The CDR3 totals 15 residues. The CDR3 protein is CATTLDPLRNTEAFF. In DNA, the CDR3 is TGTGCCACCACCCTAGACCCACTCAGGAACACTGAAGCTTTCTTT. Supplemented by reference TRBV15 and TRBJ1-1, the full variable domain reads DAMVIQNPRYQVTQFGKPVTLSCSQTLNHNVMYWYQQKSSQAPKLLFHYYDKDFNNEADTPDNFQSRRPNTSFCFLDIRSPGLGDTAMYLCATTLDPLRNTEAFFGQGTRLTVV.

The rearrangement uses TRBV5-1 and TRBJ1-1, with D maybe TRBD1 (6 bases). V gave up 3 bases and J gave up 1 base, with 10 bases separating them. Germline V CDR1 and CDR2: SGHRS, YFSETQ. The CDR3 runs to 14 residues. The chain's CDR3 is CASSSGVPNTEAFF. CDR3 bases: TGCGCCAGCAGCTCAGGGGTTCCGAACACTGAAGCTTTCTTT. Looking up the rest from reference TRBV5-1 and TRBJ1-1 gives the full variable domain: KAGVTQTPRYLIKTRGQQVTLSCSPISGHRSVSWYQQTPGQGLQFLFEYFSETQRNKGNFPGRFSGRQFSNSRSEMNVSTLELGDSALYLCASSSGVPNTEAFFGQGTRLTVV.

The CDR3 nucleotides read TGTGCCAGCACCACAGTTGTAGGGGTCCCCACCAGGTACTGGCAGTACTTC. This codes for CASTTVVGVPTRYWQYF. The chain has TRBV28 and TRBJ2-7; D may be TRBD1 (5 bases). Germline CDR1 is MDHEN and CDR2 is SYDVKM. CDR3 size: 17 residues. Trimming took 7 bases from V and 9 from J, leaving 31 bases between them.

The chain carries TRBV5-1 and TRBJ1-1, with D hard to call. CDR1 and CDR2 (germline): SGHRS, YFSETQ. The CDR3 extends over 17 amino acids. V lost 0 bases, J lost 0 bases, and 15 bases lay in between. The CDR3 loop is CASSLDGVRRMNTEAFF. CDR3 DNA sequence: TGCGCCAGCAGCTTGGATGGAGTTCGGCGGATGAACACTGAAGCTTTCTTT.

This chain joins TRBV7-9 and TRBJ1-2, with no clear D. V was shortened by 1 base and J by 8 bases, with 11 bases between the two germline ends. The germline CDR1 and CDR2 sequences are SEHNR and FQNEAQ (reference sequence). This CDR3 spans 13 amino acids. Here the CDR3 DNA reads TGTGCCAGCAGCTTAGTAGTCCCACTAGGCTACACCTTC. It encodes CASSLVVPLGYTF.

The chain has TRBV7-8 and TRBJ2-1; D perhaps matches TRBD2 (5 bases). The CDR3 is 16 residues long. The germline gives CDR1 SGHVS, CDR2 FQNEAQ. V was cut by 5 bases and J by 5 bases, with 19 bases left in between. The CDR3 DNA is TGTGCCAGCAGCGGTAGGACTGGGTTTCGGAACAATGAGCAGTTCTTC. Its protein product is CASSGRTGFRNNEQFF.

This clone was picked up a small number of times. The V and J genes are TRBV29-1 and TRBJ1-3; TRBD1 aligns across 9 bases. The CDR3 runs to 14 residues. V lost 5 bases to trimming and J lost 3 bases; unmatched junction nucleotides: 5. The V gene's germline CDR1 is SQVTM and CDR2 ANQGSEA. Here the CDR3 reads CSVSDRGRGNTIYF. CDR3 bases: TGCAGCGTTTCGGACAGGGGACGTGGAAACACCATATATTTT.